Listed below are T cell receptor beta chains from one sample, sequenced in a study of blood T cell repertoires in COVID-19. The protocol was immunoSEQ multiplex PCR, while the TCRdb copy is restricted to in-frame clones and leaves out a portion. This sample has about 400,000 clones, with approximately 86% found just once. Sequencing was performed on peripheral blood. These receptors originate from a human donor in a cohort sampled during active COVID-19. The conserved cysteine and the conserved F or W are not part of the CDR3 here.

cdr3_length | v_call | cdr3_aa
12 | TRBV18 | ASSPTTHNEKLF
10 | TRBV3-1/TRBV3-2 | ASSQMANEQF
12 | TRBV3-1/TRBV3-2 | ASSLQGADTEAF
17 | TRBV11-2 | ASSFFVLAGGSSTDTQY
12 | TRBV7-3 | ASSSPRGTDTQY
11 | TRBV6-4 | ASSELDTAEQF
13 | TRBV28 | ASSAVAGVRYEQY
15 | TRBV18 | ASSPRWSGRAKNEQF
13 | TRBV2 | ASSAETGEAYEQY
14 | TRBV5-6 | ASGQDRGRTYNEQF
11 | TRBV5-1 | ASSLGARETQY
12 | TRBV19 | ASSIKSGEDGYT
12 | TRBV6-5 | ASSIAGGNSPLH
12 | TRBV6-5 | ASTATGQNTEAF
14 | TRBV7-6 | ASSTMLGGYYNEQF
13 | TRBV5-5 | ASSLGAVTGNTIY
16 | TRBV3-1/TRBV3-2 | ASSQDVTSGTRGAEQF
17 | TRBV11-2 | ASSHWGQRAGDRSYEQY
15 | TRBV5-4 | ASRSYNRDRALPEQY